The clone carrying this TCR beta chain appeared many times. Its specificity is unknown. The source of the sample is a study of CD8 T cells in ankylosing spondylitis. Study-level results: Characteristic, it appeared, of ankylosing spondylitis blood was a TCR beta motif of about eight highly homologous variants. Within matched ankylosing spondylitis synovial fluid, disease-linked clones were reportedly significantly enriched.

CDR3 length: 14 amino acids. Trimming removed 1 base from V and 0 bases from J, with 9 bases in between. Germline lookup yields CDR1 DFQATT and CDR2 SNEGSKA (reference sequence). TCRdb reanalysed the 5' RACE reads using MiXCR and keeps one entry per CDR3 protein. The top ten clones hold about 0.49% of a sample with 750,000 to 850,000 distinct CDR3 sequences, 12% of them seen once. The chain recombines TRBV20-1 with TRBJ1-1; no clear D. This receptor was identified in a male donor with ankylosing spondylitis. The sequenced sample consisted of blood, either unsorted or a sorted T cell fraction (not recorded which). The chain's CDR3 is CSARVPGMNTEAFF. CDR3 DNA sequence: TGCAGTGCTAGAGTCCCGGGGATGAACACTGAAGCTTTCTTT.